A selection of T cell receptor beta chains follows, all from one sample in a study of a mutant IDH1 vaccine in newly diagnosed glioma. Their antigens are not known. Only in-frame clones appear in the TCRdb table, and some are missing; sequencing was by immunoSEQ multiplex PCR. The sample has fewer than 65,000 clones, approximately 80% seen once. Material: PBMCs, obtained from a glioma patient whose treatment included an IDH1 peptide vaccine. The receptors were sampled from a man younger than 45 with glioma. Each CDR3 is given with its conserved first and last residue. The D gene is left open where the match is weak. Rows may omit the clone size; those that give it use once, few, many or a size class.

abundance	len	v_gene	d_gene	j_gene	CDR3nt	CDR3aa
few	13	TRBV28	.	TRBJ1-2	TGTGCCAGCAGGATCGAGGTGACAAGTGGCTACACCTTC	CASRIEVTSGYTF
.	15	TRBV5-1	TRBD1	TRBJ2-7	TGCGCCAGCAGCCTTTCGAGGGACAGTTCCTACGAGCAGTACTTC	CASSLSRDSSYEQYF
.	14	TRBV18	.	TRBJ1-6	TGTGCCAGCTCCCTGGACAGCTATAATTCACCCCTCCACTTT	CASSLDSYNSPLHF
.	15	TRBV29-1	TRBD1	TRBJ2-1	TGCAGCGGCCGACCCCCGGGACAGAAATACAATGAGCAGTTCTTC	CSGRPPGQKYNEQFF
once	16	TRBV18	TRBD1	TRBJ2-2	TGTGCCAGCTCACCGTACAGGGGGCGCGGTACCGGGGAGCTGTTTTTT	CASSPYRGRGTGELFF
.	13	TRBV5-8	.	TRBJ1-5	TGTGCCAGCAGCTTGGCCCCTTATCAGCCCCAGCATTTT	CASSLAPYQPQHF
.	13	TRBV9	.	TRBJ2-1	TGTGCCAGCAGCCCACTCGTAGGGCCCGAGCAGTTCTTC	CASSPLVGPEQFF
once	13	TRBV5-1	.	TRBJ2-7	TGCGCCACCAGCACCGGACCCTCCTACGAGCAGTACTTC	CATSTGPSYEQYF
once	15	TRBV5-1	.	TRBJ2-5	TGCGCCAGCAGCTTGGCCGCAGGGGTCCAAGAGACCCAGTACTTC	CASSLAAGVQETQYF
few	13	TRBV5-1	.	TRBJ1-1	TGCGCCAGCCGTGGAGTAGGTGGCACTGAAGCTTTCTTT	CASRGVGGTEAFF
.	15	TRBV13	TRBD1	TRBJ1-4	TGTGCCAGCAGCACGGGGGGACAGAACAATGAAAAACTGTTTTTT	CASSTGGQNNEKLFF
.	19	TRBV5-1	.	TRBJ1-5	TGCGCCAGCAGCTTGGACCTAATATTGGGACGCGGCAGCAATCAGCCCCAGCATTTT	CASSLDLILGRGSNQPQHF
few	17	TRBV19	.	TRBJ1-1	TGTGCCAGTAGTATGGCCATTGGTGGAGGGATGAACACTGAAGCTTTCTTT	CASSMAIGGGMNTEAFF
.	11	TRBV25-1	.	TRBJ1-5	TGTGCCAGCAAACCTCTCCAGCCCCAGCATTTT	CASKPLQPQHF
.	12	TRBV10-3	.	TRBJ1-1	TGTGCCATCGGCCGGGAAAGCACTGAAGCTTTCTTT	CAIGRESTEAFF
once	18	TRBV11-2	TRBD1	TRBJ2-5	TGTGCCAGCAGCCCTAGGGGGTTCGGACAGGGGGCGATCGAGACCCAGTACTTC	CASSPRGFGQGAIETQYF
.	10	TRBV11-2	.	TRBJ1-6	TGTGCCAGCAGCGATGTAACCCTCCACTTT	CASSDVTLHF
.	15	TRBV15	TRBD2	TRBJ2-4	TGTGCCACCAGCAGAGAGCGGACTAGCGGAAACATTCAGTACTTC	CATSRERTSGNIQYF
.	13	TRBV5-8	.	TRBJ1-1	TGTGCCAGCAGCTTGGAAGAGAACACTGAAGCTTTCTTT	CASSLEENTEAFF
.	15	TRBV27	.	TRBJ1-2	TGTGCCAGCAGTTTGTCGGGTGAGGAGCAGCGCGGCTACACCTTC	CASSLSGEEQRGYTF
.	19	TRBV19	.	TRBJ1-5	TGTGCCAGTAGTATAACTCAGGCGAATATAATGTATAGCAATCAGCCCCAGCATTTT	CASSITQANIMYSNQPQHF
.	14	TRBV5-5	.	TRBJ2-7	TGTGCCAGCAGCTTGGACCCGAACCCCTACGAGCAGTACTTC	CASSLDPNPYEQYF
once	14	TRBV5-6	.	TRBJ2-7	TGTGCCAGCAGCTTGGGGGACGCCACCTACGAGCAGTACTTC	CASSLGDATYEQYF
.	12	TRBV7-9	.	TRBJ2-7	TGTGCCAGCAGCTTAGCGCCTTACGAGCAGTACTTC	CASSLAPYEQYF
.	15	TRBV25-1	TRBD1	TRBJ2-7	TGTGCCAGCAGTGAAACAGGGACAGGAAAGTACGAGCAGTACTTC	CASSETGTGKYEQYF
once	13	TRBV18	.	TRBJ2-5	TGTGCCAGCTCACCATCACGAAGAGAGGACCAGTACTTC	CASSPSRREDQYF
.	16	TRBV2	TRBD2	TRBJ2-5	TGTGCCAGCAGTGTCCAGCGGGGGGGCCTTAAGGAGACCCCGTACTTC	CASSVQRGGLKETPYF
few	15	TRBV2	.	TRBJ1-1	TGTGCCAGCAGTGAAGCGAGTGTACGGAACACTGAAGCTTTCTTT	CASSEASVRNTEAFF
.	13	TRBV27	.	TRBJ1-2	TGTGCCAGCAGTTTAAATATTAACTATGGCTACACCTTC	CASSLNINYGYTF
.	14	TRBV5-4	.	TRBJ2-3	TGTGCCAGCAGCTTTAGGGACCGCACAGATACGCAGTATTTT	CASSFRDRTDTQYF
.	15	TRBV6-5	TRBD1	TRBJ2-7	TGTGCCAGCAAACCCCCGGGACAGGGGTTTTACGAGCAGTACTTC	CASKPPGQGFYEQYF
.	12	TRBV28	.	TRBJ2-2	TGTGCCAGCAGTTTCTCAATCGGGGAGCTGTTTTTT	CASSFSIGELFF
.	15	TRBV5-1	TRBD2	TRBJ2-2	TGCGCCAGCAGCAACCGGGGACTAGCGACCGGGGAGCTGTTTTTT	CASSNRGLATGELFF
.	16	TRBV10-1	.	TRBJ2-2	TGCGCCAGCAGTGACCCCGGACAGTTTAACACCGGGGAGCTGTTTTTT	CASSDPGQFNTGELFF
.	20	TRBV4-1	TRBD1	TRBJ2-2	TGCGCCAGCAGCCAAGATCTACGCATGAAGGGGACAGGGAAGCCCGGGGAGCTGTTTTTT	CASSQDLRMKGTGKPGELFF
.	16	TRBV9	.	TRBJ1-6	TGTGCCAGCAGCGTAGAGATGGGGCCCTATAATTCACCCCTCCACTTT	CASSVEMGPYNSPLHF
.	14	TRBV7-9	.	TRBJ1-2	TGTGCCAGCAGCACAGGCGGCGTTAACTATGGCTACACCTTC	CASSTGGVNYGYTF
.	14	TRBV7-9	.	TRBJ1-2	TGTGCCAGCAGCTCTGGGCGAGTCCCTTATGGCTACACCTTC	CASSSGRVPYGYTF